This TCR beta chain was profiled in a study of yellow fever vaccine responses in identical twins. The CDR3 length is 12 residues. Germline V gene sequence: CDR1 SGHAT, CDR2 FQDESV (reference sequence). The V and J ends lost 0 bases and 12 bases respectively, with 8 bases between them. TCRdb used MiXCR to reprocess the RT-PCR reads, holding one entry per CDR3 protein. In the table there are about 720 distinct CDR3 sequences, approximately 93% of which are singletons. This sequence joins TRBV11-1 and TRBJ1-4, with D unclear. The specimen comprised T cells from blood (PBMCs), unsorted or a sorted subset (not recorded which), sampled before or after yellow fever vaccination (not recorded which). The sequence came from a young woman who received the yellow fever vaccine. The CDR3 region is CASSLAKGELFF. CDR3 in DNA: TGTGCCAGCAGCTTAGCGAAGGGAGAACTGTTTTTT.